This T cell receptor beta chain was sequenced for a study of human thymus T cells. After removal of 4 bases from V and 4 bases from J, the junction contained 5 bases not matched to a gene. This CDR3 spans 14 amino acids. Germline assignment: CDR1 SGDLS and CDR2 YYNGEE. Clones were read by immunoSEQ multiplex PCR, and TCRdb kept only the in-frame ones, dropping some. The sample has some 57,000 clones, over 85% seen once. The sample comprised blood. The receptor was isolated from a boy in the first two years of life with a congenital heart defect but otherwise immunologically healthy. The chain links TRBV9 to TRBJ2-7, with 10 bases aligning to TRBD2. The CDR3 nucleotides are TGTGCCAGCAGCATTGGACTAGCGGATTACGAGCAGTACTTC. Amino acid sequence: CASSIGLADYEQYF.